The TCR beta chain described here comes from a study of blood T cell repertoires in COVID-19. Across the study: Researchers got acute and convalescent COVID-19 samples from the United States, Italy and Spain. In each case, the material was cDNA or gDNA derived from T cells, B-cell-depleted T cells, or PBMCs.

The germline CDR1 and CDR2 sequences are LGHDT and YNNKEL (reference sequence). There are 15 residues in the CDR3. V was clipped by 1 base and J by 5 bases, with 11 bases between them. Original data processing: For nucleated cells, counts were estimated from reference gene primer amplification. Using immunoSEQ multiplex PCR, the repertoire was profiled, and TCRdb retains in-frame clones only, with some absent. V and J calls and clone size follow that table, whereas D and trimming were derived from the DNA. The sample has 310,000 or so clones; about 86% are singletons. V gene TRBV3-1 (or the pseudogene TRBV3-2) combines with J gene TRBJ1-4; maybe TRBD1 (6 bases). Sequenced sample: peripheral blood. The origin of this receptor is a woman in her 30s who had recovered from COVID-19. The CDR3 protein is CASSQVCGGNEKLFF. The CDR3 DNA reads as TGTGCCAGCAGCCAAGTTTGTGGGGGCAATGAAAAACTGTTTTTT.